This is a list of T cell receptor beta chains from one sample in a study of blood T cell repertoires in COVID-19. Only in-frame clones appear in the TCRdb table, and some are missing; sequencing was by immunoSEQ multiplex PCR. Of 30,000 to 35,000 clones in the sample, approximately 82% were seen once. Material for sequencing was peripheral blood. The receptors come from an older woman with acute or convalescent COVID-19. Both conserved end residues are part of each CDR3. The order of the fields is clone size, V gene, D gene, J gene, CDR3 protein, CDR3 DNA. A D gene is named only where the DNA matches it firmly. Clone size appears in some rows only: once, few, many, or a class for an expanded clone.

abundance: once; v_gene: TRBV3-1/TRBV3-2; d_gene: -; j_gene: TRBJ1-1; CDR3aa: CASSPTLGGLAMNTEAFF; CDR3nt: TGTGCCAGCAGCCCCACTCTAGGGGGATTGGCAATGAACACTGAAGCTTTCTTT
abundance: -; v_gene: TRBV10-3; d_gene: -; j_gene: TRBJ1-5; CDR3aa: CATGRGQEEPQHF; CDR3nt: TGTGCCACCGGACGTGGGCAGGAGGAGCCCCAGCATTTT
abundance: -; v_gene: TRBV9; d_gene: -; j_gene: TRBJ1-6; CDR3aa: CASSATDNSPLHF; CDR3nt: TGTGCCAGCAGCGCGACAGATAATTCACCCCTCCACTTT
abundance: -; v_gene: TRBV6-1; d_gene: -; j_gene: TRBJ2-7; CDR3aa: CASSDRVNTYEQYF; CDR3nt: TGTGCCAGCAGTGACAGGGTAAATACCTACGAGCAGTACTTC
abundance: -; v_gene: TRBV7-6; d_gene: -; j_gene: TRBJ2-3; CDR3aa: CASSLDVPGSGDTQYF; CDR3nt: TGTGCCAGCAGCTTAGACGTGCCCGGTTCGGGAGATACGCAGTATTTT
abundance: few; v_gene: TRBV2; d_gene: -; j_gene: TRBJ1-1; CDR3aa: CARRQGTEAFF; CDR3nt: TGTGCCAGGCGACAAGGCACTGAAGCTTTCTTT
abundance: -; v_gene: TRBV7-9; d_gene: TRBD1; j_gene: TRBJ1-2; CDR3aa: CASSRGQGNNYGYTF; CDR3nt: TGTGCCAGCAGCAGAGGACAGGGAAATAACTATGGCTACACCTTC
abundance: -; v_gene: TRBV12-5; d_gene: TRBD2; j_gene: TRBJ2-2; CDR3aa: CASVIGGTGELFF; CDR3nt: TGTGCTAGTGTCATCGGGGGGACCGGGGAGCTGTTTTTT
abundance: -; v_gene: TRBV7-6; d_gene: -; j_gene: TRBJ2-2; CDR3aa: CASSAIPTTAGELFF; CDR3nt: TGTGCCAGCAGCGCTATCCCCACTACGGCCGGGGAGCTGTTTTTT
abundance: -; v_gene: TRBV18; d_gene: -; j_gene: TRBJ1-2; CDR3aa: CASSPPTDLGDYGYTF; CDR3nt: TGTGCCAGCTCACCACCGACGGATCTCGGGGACTATGGCTACACCTTC
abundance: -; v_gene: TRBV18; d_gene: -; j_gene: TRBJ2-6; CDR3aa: CASSQRPGRGSGANVLTF; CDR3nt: TGTGCCAGCTCCCAACGTCCGGGCAGGGGCTCTGGGGCCAACGTCCTGACTTTC
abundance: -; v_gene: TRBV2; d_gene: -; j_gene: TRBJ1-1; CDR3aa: CASSGYRVDTEAFF; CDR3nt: TGTGCCAGCAGTGGATACAGGGTAGACACTGAAGCTTTCTTT
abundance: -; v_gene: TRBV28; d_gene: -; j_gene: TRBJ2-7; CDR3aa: CASSLRGGAREQYF; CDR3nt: TGTGCCAGCAGTTTGAGAGGGGGGGCGCGCGAGCAGTACTTC
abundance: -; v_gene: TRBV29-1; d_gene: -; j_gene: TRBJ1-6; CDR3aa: CSVGAGENSPLHF; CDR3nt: TGCAGCGTTGGTGCAGGGGAGAATTCACCCCTCCACTTT
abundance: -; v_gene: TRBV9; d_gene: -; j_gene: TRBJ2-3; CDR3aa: CASSAGTPNTDTQYF; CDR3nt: TGTGCCAGCAGCGCCGGGACTCCGAACACAGATACGCAGTATTTT
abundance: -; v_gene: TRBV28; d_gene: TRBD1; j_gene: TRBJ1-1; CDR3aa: CASSLLGQGATEAFF; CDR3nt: TGTGCCAGCAGTTTATTAGGGCAGGGGGCCACTGAAGCTTTCTTT
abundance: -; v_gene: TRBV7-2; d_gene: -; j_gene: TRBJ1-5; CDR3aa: CASSLGQGLGNQPQHF; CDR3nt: TGTGCCAGCAGCTTAGGTCAGGGTTTGGGCAATCAGCCCCAGCATTTT
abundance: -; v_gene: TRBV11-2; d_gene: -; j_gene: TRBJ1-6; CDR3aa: CASSLMYRNSPLHF; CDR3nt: TGTGCCAGCAGCCTTATGTACAGGAATTCACCCCTCCACTTT
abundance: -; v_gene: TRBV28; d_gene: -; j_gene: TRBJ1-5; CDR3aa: CASHPGQLGQPQHF; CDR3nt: TGTGCCAGCCATCCTGGGCAGCTCGGCCAGCCCCAGCATTTT
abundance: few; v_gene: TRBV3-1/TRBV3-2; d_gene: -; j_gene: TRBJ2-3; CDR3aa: CASSQGGTYTDTQYF; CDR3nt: TGTGCCAGCAGCCAAGGCGGGACGTACACAGATACGCAGTATTTT
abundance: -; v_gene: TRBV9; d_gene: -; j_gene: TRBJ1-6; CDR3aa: CASSPSGSNVNSPLHF; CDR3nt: TGTGCCAGCAGCCCTAGTGGGAGCAACGTCAATTCACCCCTCCACTTT
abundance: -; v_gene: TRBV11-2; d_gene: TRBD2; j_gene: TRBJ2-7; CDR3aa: CASSPRSGGFSYEQYF; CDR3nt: TGTGCCAGCAGCCCCCGTTCGGGAGGCTTCTCCTACGAGCAGTACTTC
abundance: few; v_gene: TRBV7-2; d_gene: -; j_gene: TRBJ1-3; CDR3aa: CASSPGGGNTIYF; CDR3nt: TGTGCCAGCAGCCCGGGGGGAGGAAACACCATATATTTT
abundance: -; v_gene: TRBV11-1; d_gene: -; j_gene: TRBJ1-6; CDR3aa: CASSLGQGLNSPLHF; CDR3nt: TGTGCCAGCAGCTTGGGGCAGGGATTAAATTCACCCCTCCACTTT
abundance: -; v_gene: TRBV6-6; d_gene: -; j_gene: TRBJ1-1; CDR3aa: CASSYSDRKAFF; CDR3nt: TGTGCCAGCAGTTACTCTGACAGGAAAGCTTTCTTT
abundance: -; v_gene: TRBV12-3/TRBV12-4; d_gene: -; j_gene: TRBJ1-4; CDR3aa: CASSLGGAEKLFF; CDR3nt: TGTGCCAGCAGTTTAGGTGGGGCGGAAAAACTGTTTTTT
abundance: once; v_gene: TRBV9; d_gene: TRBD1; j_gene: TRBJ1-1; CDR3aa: CASSAGTGLTEAFF; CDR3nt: TGTGCCAGCAGCGCCGGGACAGGGTTGACTGAAGCTTTCTTT
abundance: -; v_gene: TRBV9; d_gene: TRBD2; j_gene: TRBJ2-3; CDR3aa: CASSSRANGGLTDTQYF; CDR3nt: TGTGCCAGCAGCTCGCGGGCGAACGGGGGGTTAACAGATACGCAGTATTTT
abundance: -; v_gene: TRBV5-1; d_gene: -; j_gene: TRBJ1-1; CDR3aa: CASSTNSAGVTEAFF; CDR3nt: TGCGCCAGCAGCACTAACAGCGCGGGGGTCACTGAAGCTTTCTTT
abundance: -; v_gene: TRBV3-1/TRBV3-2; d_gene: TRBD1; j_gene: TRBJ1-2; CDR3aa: CASSLRDRDGYTF; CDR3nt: TGTGCCAGCAGCCTCCGGGACAGGGATGGCTACACCTTC
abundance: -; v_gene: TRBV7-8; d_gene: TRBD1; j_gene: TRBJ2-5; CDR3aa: CASRLGTAETQYF; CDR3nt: TGTGCGAGTCGACTGGGGACAGCAGAGACCCAGTACTTC
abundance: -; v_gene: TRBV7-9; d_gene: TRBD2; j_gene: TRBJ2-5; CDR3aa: CASSLEVLGGQETQYF; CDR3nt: TGTGCCAGCAGCTTAGAGGTATTGGGAGGGCAAGAGACCCAGTACTTC
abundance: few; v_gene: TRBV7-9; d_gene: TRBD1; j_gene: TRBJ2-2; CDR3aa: CASSPLVGQGGELFF; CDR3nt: TGTGCCAGCAGCCCCCTAGTGGGACAGGGCGGGGAGCTGTTTTTT
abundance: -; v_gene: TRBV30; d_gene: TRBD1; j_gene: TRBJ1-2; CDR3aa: CAWNGGNRGGGGYTF; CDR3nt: TGTGCCTGGAATGGAGGGAACAGGGGGGGAGGTGGCTACACCTTC
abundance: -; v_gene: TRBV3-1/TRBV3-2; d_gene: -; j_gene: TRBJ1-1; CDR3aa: CASSRQIANTEAFF; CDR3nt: TGTGCCAGCAGCCGTCAGATAGCAAACACTGAAGCTTTCTTT
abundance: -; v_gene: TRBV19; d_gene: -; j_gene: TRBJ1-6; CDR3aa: CASSPTGRDNSPLHF; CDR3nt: TGTGCCAGTAGCCCCACTGGGAGGGACAATTCACCCCTCCACTTT
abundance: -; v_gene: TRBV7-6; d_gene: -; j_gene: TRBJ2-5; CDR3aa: CASSLNVGVEETQYF; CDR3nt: TGTGCCAGCAGCTTAAACGTCGGGGTGGAAGAGACCCAGTACTTC
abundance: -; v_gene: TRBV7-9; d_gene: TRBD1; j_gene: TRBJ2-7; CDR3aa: CASSLSGQGRTYEQYF; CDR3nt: TGTGCCAGCAGCTTATCCGGACAGGGTCGAACCTACGAGCAGTACTTC
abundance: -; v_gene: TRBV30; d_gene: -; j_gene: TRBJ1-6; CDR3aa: CAWSVLGSRSPLHF; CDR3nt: TGTGCCTGGAGTGTACTAGGGAGTCGATCACCCCTCCACTTT
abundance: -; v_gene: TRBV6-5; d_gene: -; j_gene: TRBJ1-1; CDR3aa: CASSYATDRMNTEAFF; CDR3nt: TGTGCCAGCAGTTACGCTACGGACAGAATGAACACTGAAGCTTTCTTT
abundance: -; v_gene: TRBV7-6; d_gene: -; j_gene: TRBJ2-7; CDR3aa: CASSHIGGQTYEQYF; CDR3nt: TGTGCCAGCAGCCATATAGGAGGGCAGACCTACGAGCAGTACTTC
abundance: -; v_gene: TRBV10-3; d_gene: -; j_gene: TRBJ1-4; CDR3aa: CAIRTQGKVTTNEKLFF; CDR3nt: TGTGCCATCAGGACCCAGGGAAAAGTCACAACTAATGAAAAACTGTTTTTT